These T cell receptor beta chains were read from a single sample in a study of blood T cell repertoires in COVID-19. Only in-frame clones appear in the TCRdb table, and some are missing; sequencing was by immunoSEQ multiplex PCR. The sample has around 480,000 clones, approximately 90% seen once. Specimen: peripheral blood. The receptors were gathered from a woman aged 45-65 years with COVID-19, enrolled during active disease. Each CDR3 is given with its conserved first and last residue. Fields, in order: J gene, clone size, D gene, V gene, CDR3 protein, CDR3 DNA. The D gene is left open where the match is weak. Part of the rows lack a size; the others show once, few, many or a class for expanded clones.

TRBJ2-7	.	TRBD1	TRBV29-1	CSAETGQGVYEQYF	TGCAGCGCCGAAACAGGACAGGGGGTCTACGAGCAGTACTTC
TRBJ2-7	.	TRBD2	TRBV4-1	CASRPGTSSYEQYF	TGCGCCAGCAGACCCGGGACTAGCTCCTACGAGCAGTACTTC
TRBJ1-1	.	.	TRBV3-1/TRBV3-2	CASSLGLEAFF	TGTGCCAGCAGCCTGGGGCTTGAAGCTTTCTTT
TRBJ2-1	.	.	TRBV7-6	CASSPGRESYNEQFF	TGTGCCAGCAGCCCTGGCCGGGAGTCCTACAATGAGCAGTTCTTC
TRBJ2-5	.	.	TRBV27	CASSLRRKETQYF	TGTGCCAGCAGTTTGAGGCGAAAAGAGACCCAGTACTTC
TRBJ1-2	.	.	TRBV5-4	CASSFGQTFYGYTF	TGTGCCAGCAGCTTCGGACAGACATTTTATGGCTACACCTTC
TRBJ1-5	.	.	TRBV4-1	CASSQAGSLQPQHF	TGCGCCAGCAGCCAAGCGGGATCTCTTCAGCCCCAGCATTTT
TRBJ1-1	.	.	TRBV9	CASSGGGPPYEAFF	TGTGCCAGCAGTGGCGGGGGGCCTCCCTATGAAGCTTTCTTT
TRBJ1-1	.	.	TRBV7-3	CASSPEGPRGTEAFF	TGTGCCAGCAGCCCTGAAGGACCCCGAGGGACTGAAGCTTTCTTT
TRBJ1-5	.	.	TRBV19	CASSPGGFGQPQHF	TGTGCCAGTAGCCCGGGGGGATTCGGTCAGCCCCAGCATTTT
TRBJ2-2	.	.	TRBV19	CASSIMGAGELFF	TGTGCCAGTAGTATAATGGGGGCAGGGGAGCTGTTTTTT
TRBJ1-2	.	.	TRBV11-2	CASSLGQGGNYGYTF	TGTGCCAGCAGCTTAGGTCAGGGAGGGAACTATGGCTACACCTTC
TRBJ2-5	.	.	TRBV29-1	CSVERRISQETQYF	TGCAGCGTTGAAAGGCGGATAAGCCAAGAGACCCAGTACTTC
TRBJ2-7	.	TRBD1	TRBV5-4	CASSQDRGQTYEQYF	TGTGCCAGCAGCCAGGACAGGGGGCAAACCTACGAGCAGTACTTC
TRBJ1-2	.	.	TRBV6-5	CASSPTHTRGGYTF	TGTGCCAGCAGCCCAACTCACACTCGAGGGGGCTACACCTTC
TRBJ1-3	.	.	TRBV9	CASSGGQHSGNTIYF	TGTGCCAGCAGCGGAGGACAGCACTCTGGAAACACCATATATTTT
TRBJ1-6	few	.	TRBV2	CASTLDSGSNSPLHF	TGTGCCAGCACCTTAGACAGTGGCTCTAATTCACCCCTCCACTTT
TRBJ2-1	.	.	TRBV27	CASSSPSGVYNEQFF	TGTGCCAGCAGTTCCCCCTCGGGAGTCTACAATGAGCAGTTCTTC
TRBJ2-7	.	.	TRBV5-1	CASRPTGANYEQYF	TGCGCCAGCAGGCCGACAGGTGCCAACTACGAGCAGTACTTC
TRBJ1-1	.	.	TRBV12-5	CASSQGRIGTEAFF	TGTGCTAGTTCACAGGGTCGAATTGGGACTGAAGCTTTCTTT
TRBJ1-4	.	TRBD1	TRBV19	CASSDRGNIATNEKLFF	TGTGCCAGTAGCGACAGGGGTAATATTGCAACTAATGAAAAACTGTTTTTT
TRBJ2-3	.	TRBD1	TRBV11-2	CASSLVSGGTGAGDTQYF	TGTGCCAGCAGCTTAGTCTCCGGGGGGACAGGGGCAGGAGATACGCAGTATTTT
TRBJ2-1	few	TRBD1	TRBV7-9	CASSLSGQGTRDNEQFF	TGTGCCAGCAGCTTATCCGGACAGGGAACTCGGGACAATGAGCAGTTCTTC
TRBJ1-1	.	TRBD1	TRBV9	CASSVEDRVNLNTEAFF	TGTGCCAGCAGCGTAGAGGACAGGGTAAACTTGAACACTGAAGCTTTCTTT
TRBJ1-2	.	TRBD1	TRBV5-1	CASSPGTGPNYGYTF	TGCGCCAGCAGCCCCGGGACAGGACCTAACTATGGCTACACCTTC
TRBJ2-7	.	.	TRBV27	CASSLSGADEQYF	TGTGCCAGCAGTCTAAGTGGGGCCGACGAGCAGTACTTC
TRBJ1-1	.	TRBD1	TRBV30	CAWTGGRRDTEAFF	TGTGCCTGGACAGGGGGAAGGAGGGACACTGAAGCTTTCTTT